The 16 T cell receptor beta chains below were found in one sample sequenced in a study of graft-versus-host responses after intestinal transplantation. What these receptors recognize is not known. Using immunoSEQ multiplex PCR, the repertoire was profiled, and TCRdb retains in-frame clones only, with some absent. The sample gives 35,000 to 45,000 clones, roughly 94% of which show up once; about 0.2% is in the top ten. Material: unstimulated CD4+ T cells sorted from spleen or lymph node cells, obtained before transplant. The receptors here all came from a human donor who was the organ donor for an intestinal transplant.

The count of this clone is one. V is TRBV5-1 and J is TRBJ1-1; D unresolved. V lost 3 bases and J 0 bases, leaving 15 bases between the germline ends. The CDR3 length is 16 residues. Germline V lookup: CDR1 SGHRS, CDR2 YFSETQ. Here the CDR3 DNA reads TGCGCCAGCAGCTCCGACGGCGGACGGATGAACACTGAAGCTTTCTTT. It specifies CASSSDGGRMNTEAFF. The complete variable domain, with remaining parts taken from reference TRBV5-1 and TRBJ1-1, reads KAGVTQTPRYLIKTRGQQVTLSCSPISGHRSVSWYQQTPGQGLQFLFEYFSETQRNKGNFPGRFSGRQFSNSRSEMNVSTLELGDSALYLCASSSDGGRMNTEAFFGQGTRLTVV.

J is TRBJ2-1 and V is TRBV5-1, with 9 bases fitting TRBD2. Germline V gene data show CDR1 as SGHRS and CDR2 as YFSETQ. The length of the CDR3 is 15 residues. Trimming cost V 0 bases and J 8 bases; bases outside gene matches: 6. The CDR3 sequence is CASSLGLAGRDEQFF. The CDR3 bases are TGCGCCAGCAGCTTGGGGCTAGCGGGGAGGGATGAGCAGTTCTTC.

The chain is built from TRBV5-1 and TRBJ2-7, with D possibly matching TRBD1 (6 bases). Deletions cut 4 bases from V and 3 bases from J, with 14 bases between. Germline lookup yields CDR1 SGHRS and CDR2 YFSETQ. The CDR3 contains 14 residues. CDR3 nucleotides: TGCGCCAGCAGCCCCGGGACATCTCTCTACGAGCAGTACTTC. This translates into CASSPGTSLYEQYF. Variable domain in full (rest from reference TRBV5-1 and TRBJ2-7): KAGVTQTPRYLIKTRGQQVTLSCSPISGHRSVSWYQQTPGQGLQFLFEYFSETQRNKGNFPGRFSGRQFSNSRSEMNVSTLELGDSALYLCASSPGTSLYEQYFGPGTRLTVT.

This chain connects TRBV13 to TRBJ2-7; D uncertain. The CDR3 runs 13 residues. The germline CDR1 and CDR2 sequences are PRHDT and FYEKMQ (reference sequence). V was clipped by 0 bases and J by 4 bases, with 7 bases between them. The CDR3 coding sequence is TGTGCCAGCAGCTTAGGCCGTCAATACGAGCAGTACTTC. This translates into CASSLGRQYEQYF.

Comment on this clone: Relative to the germline gene, one junction end is altered; a read error may explain this. This sequence joins TRBV6-1 and TRBJ1-5; D unresolved. This CDR3 has 13 amino acids. Germline V gene sequence: CDR1 MNHNS, CDR2 SASEGT. As DNA, the CDR3 is TGTGCCAGCAGGGAAGGAGGTAATCAGCCCCAGCATTTT. The encoded protein is CASREGGNQPQHF.

Points on this clone: Mismatch with germline at one junction end may stem from a read error. The rearrangement joins TRBV7-7 to TRBJ2-3, with D uncertain. Germline V gives CDR1 SSHAT, CDR2 FNYEAQ (reference sequence). CDR3 length equals 15 residues. The CDR3 coding sequence is TGTGCTAGCAGCTTAGGTTCAATGAGCACAGATACGCAGTATTTT. Its translation is CASSLGSMSTDTQYF. Drawing the rest from reference TRBV7-7 and TRBJ2-3, the complete variable domain is GAGVSQSPRYKVTKRGQDVTLRCDPISSHATLYWYQQALGQGPEFLTYFNYEAQPDKSGLPSDRFSAERPEGSISTLTIQRTEQRDSAMYRCASSLGSMSTDTQYFGPGTRLTVL.

This chain joins TRBV27 and TRBJ1-2; TRBD1 agrees at 7 bases. CDR3 length equals 15 residues. The J segment lost 1 base and the V segment lost 3 bases, leaving 5 bases of the junction unmatched. The germline V gene has CDR1 MNHEY and CDR2 SMNVEV (reference sequence). CDR3 in DNA: TGTGCCAGCAGTTTTGAAAGGGGGCGTAACTATGGCTACACCTTC. This codes for CASSFERGRNYGYTF.

This clone has only a few counts. The chain links TRBV2 to TRBJ1-4; D is unclear. Germline-derived CDR1 and CDR2 are SNHLY and FYNNEI. Between the trimmed V and J ends, which lost 8 bases and 7 bases, there was a span of 14 bases. CDR3 size: 13 residues. The CDR3 loop reads CASGREGGEKLFF. The CDR3 nucleotides are TGTGCCAGCGGTCGGGAGGGAGGTGAAAAACTGTTTTTT.

This CDR3 reads CASSYGVSPREQFF. CDR3 nucleotide sequence: TGTGCCAGCAGTTACGGGGTCTCACCTCGGGAGCAGTTCTTC. The rearrangement links TRBV6-5 to TRBJ2-1; D is unresolved. In germline, CDR1 is MNHEY, CDR2 SVGAGI. The CDR3 totals 14 residues. V lost 2 bases and J 10 bases, leaving 15 bases between the germline ends.

This chain links TRBV19 with TRBJ2-3; D tentatively fits TRBD1 or TRBD2 (6 bases each). With 6 bases removed from V and 4 bases from J, the gap between germline ends came to 20 bases. Germline lookup yields CDR1 LNHDA and CDR2 SQIVND (reference sequence). This CDR3 has 16 residues. The CDR3 here is CASSNLLGGRSDTQYF. The CDR3 DNA is TGTGCCAGTAGCAACCTACTGGGGGGCCGATCAGATACGCAGTATTTT.

The chain recombines TRBV11-2 with TRBJ2-5; D unresolved. V was pared by 5 bases and J by 2 bases, with 6 bases between. CDR1 and CDR2 (germline): SGHAT, FQNNGV. The CDR3 contains 12 residues. The CDR3 reads CASSDGQETQYF. Written as DNA, the CDR3 is TGTGCCAGCAGCGACGGACAAGAGACCCAGTACTTC.

This clone was seen a single time. V and J are TRBV9 and TRBJ2-2, with D uncertain. Trimming shortened V by 4 bases and J by 1 base, and 11 bases separated the two germline ends. Germline V gene data show CDR1 as SGDLS and CDR2 as YYNGEE. The CDR3 has 15 amino acids. CDR3 nucleotide sequence: TGTGCCAGCAGCAAGGTACCTGAGAACACCGGGGAGCTGTTTTTT. Translated: CASSKVPENTGELFF. Complete variable domain (other parts from reference TRBV9 and TRBJ2-2): DSGVTQTPKHLITATGQRVTLRCSPRSGDLSVYWYQQSLDQGLQFLIQYYNGEERAKGNILERFSAQQFPDLHSELNLSSLELGDSALYFCASSKVPENTGELFFGEGSRLTVL.

The chain couples TRBV19 to TRBJ2-7; 10 bases align to TRBD2. CDR1 is LNHDA, CDR2 SQIVND, per germline (reference sequence). The CDR3 runs 15 residues. The trim removed 4 bases at V and 2 bases at J, leaving 5 bases unmatched. Here the CDR3 reads CASSTQRGGTYEQYF. Written as DNA, the CDR3 is TGTGCCAGTAGTACGCAGCGGGGGGGCACCTACGAGCAGTACTTC.

The rearrangement links TRBV19 to TRBJ1-1; tentatively, D is TRBD1 (5 bases). Trimming stripped 3 bases from V and 3 bases from J, with 11 bases between. Germline loops: CDR1 LNHDA, CDR2 SQIVND (reference sequence). CDR3 length: 14 amino acids. The CDR3 DNA follows: TGTGCCAGTAGTATTGAGCCAGGGTACACTGAAGCTTTCTTT. The encoded protein is CASSIEPGYTEAFF.

This rearrangement joins TRBV7-2 to TRBJ2-3; TRBD1 or TRBD2 may be the D gene (6 bases each). There are 14 residues in the CDR3. V lost 7 bases, J lost 6 bases, and 17 bases lay in between. Germline loops: CDR1 SGHTA, CDR2 FQGNSA. CDR3 sequence reads: CASTKRGVQDTQYF. CDR3 DNA: TGTGCCAGCACCAAAAGGGGGGTTCAGGATACGCAGTATTTT.

This clone came up once. The J gene is TRBJ2-5, the V gene TRBV5-5, with D uncertain. CDR1 and CDR2 from the germline V gene are SGHKS and YYEKEE (reference sequence). With 0 bases removed from V and 2 bases from J, the gap between germline ends came to 8 bases. This CDR3 region has 14 residues. The CDR3 sequence is CASSLGQVQETQYF. In DNA form, the CDR3 reads TGTGCCAGCAGCTTGGGTCAGGTTCAAGAGACCCAGTACTTC.